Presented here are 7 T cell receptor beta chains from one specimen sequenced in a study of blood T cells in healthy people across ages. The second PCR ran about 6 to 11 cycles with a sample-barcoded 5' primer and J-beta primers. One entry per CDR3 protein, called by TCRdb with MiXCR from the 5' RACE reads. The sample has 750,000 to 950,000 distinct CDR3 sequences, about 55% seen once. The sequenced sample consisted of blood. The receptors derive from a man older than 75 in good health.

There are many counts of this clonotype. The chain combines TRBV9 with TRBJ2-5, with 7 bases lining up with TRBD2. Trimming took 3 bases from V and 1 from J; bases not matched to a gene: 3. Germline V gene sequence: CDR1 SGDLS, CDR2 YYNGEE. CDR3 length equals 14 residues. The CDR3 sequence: CASSGSGTQETQYF. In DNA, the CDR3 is TGTGCCAGCAGCGGGAGCGGGACCCAAGAGACCCAGTACTTC.

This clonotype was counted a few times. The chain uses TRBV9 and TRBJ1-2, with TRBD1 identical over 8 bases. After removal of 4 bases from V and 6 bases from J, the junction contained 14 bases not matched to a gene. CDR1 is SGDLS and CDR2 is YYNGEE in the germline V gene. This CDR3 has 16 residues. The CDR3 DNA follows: TGTGCCAGCAGCCCCCAGCCCCAGGGGGCATATGATGGCTACACCTTC. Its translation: CASSPQPQGAYDGYTF.

CDR3 sequence reads: CASTAFGGHRSYF. The CDR3 nucleotides are TGTGCCAGCACCGCTTTTGGGGGCCACCGTTCGTATTTT. The chain is built from TRBV12-3 or TRBV12-4 and TRBJ2-3; a weak D match, TRBD1 (6 bases). CDR3 length equals 13 residues. The V and J ends lost 7 bases and 14 bases respectively, with 22 bases between them.

CDR3 coding DNA: TGCGCCAGCAGCGGTGGGACTAGCGGAAACACCGGGGAGCTGTTTTTT. This sequence encodes CASSGGTSGNTGELFF. V usage is TRBV5-1 and J usage is TRBJ2-2; 11 nucleotides agree with TRBD2. The CDR3 is 16 amino acids. The ends lost 4 bases at V and 2 bases at J; junction bases unmatched: 4. Germline loops: CDR1 SGHRS, CDR2 YFSETQ.

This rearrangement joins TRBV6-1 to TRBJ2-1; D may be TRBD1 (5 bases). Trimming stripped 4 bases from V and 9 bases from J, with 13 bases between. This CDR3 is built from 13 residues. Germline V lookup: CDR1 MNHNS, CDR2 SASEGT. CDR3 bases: TGTGCCAGCAGTGGAGACAGTTTCGGTGAGCAGTTCTTC. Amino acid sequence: CASSGDSFGEQFF.

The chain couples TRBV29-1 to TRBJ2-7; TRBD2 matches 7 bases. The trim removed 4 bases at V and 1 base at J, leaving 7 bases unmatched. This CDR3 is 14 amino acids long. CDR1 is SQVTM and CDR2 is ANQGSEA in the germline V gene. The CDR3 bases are TGCAGCGTTGGGGGGGGGACGGAGTCCTACGAGCAGTACTTC. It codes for CSVGGGTESYEQYF.

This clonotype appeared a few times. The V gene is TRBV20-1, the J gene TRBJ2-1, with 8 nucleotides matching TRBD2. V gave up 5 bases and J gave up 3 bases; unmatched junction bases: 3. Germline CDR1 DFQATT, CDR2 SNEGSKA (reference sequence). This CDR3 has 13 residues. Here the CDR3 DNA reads TGCAGTGCTTTAGCGGGGAGCTACAATGAGCAGTTCTTC. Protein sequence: CSALAGSYNEQFF.